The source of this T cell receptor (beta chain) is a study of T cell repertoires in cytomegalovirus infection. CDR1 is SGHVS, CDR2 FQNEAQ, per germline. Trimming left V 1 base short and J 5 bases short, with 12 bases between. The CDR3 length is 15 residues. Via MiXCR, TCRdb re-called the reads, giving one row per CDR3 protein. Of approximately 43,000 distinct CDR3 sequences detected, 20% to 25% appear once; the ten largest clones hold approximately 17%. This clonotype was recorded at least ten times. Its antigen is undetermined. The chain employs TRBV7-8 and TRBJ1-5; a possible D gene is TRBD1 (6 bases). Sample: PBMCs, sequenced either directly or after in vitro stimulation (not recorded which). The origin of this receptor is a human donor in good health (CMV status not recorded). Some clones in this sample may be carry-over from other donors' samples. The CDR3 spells CASSLVEQGYQPQHF. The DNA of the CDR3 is TGTGCCAGCAGCTTAGTAGAACAGGGATATCAGCCCCAGCATTTT.